The 27 T cell receptor beta chains below were found in one sample sequenced in a study of T cells in women clearing cervical HPV infection. TCRdb keeps only in-frame clones here, not all; method: immunoSEQ multiplex PCR. The sample has approximately 18,000 clones. Material: blood buffy coat. These receptors were collected from a woman aged 18-70 years with a cervical HPV16 infection that either progressed to CIN3+ or cleared (not recorded which).

A remark on this clone: The read falls 3 residues short of the CDR3 end, and the missing part is taken from the germline J gene. This sequence joins TRBV20-1 and TRBJ2-2; TRBD1 matches at 7 bases. Germline V gives CDR1 DFQATT, CDR2 SNEGSKA (reference sequence). This CDR3 has 18 amino acids. Losses at the gene ends were 0 bases for V and 4 bases for J; bases not matched to a gene: 14. CDR3 protein: CSARDQGQWGSGTGELFF. The part of the CDR3 DNA that was read is TGCAGTGCTAGAGATCAGGGACAGTGGGGTTCGGGCACCGGGGAG.

To note about this clone: The read terminates 3 residues before the CDR3 end, so the remaining end is supplied by the germline J gene. This chain uses TRBV7-2 with TRBJ1-5; a weak D match, TRBD1 (5 bases). Deletions cut 3 bases from V and 3 bases from J, with 6 bases between. From germline, CDR1 is SGHTA and CDR2 FQGNSA. This CDR3 is built from 13 residues. The CDR3 protein is CASSFRDNQPQHF. The sequenced part of the CDR3 DNA is TGTGCCAGCAGCTTCAGGGACAATCAGCCC. The complete variable domain, with remaining parts taken from reference TRBV7-2 and TRBJ1-5, reads GAGVSQSPSNKVTEKGKDVELRCDPISGHTALYWYRQSLGQGLEFLIYFQGNSAPDKSGLPSDRFSAERTGGSVSTLTIQRTQQEDSAVYLCASSFRDNQPQHFGDGTRLSIL.

The covered CDR3 bases are TGTGCCAGCAGGGAGACAGAAAACTATGGC. It encodes CASRETENYG. The full CDR3 protein reads CASRETENYGYTF. The chain uses TRBV12-3 or TRBV12-4 and TRBJ1-2, with D maybe TRBD1 (5 bases). Read sequence stops 3 residues before the CDR3 end, and the germline J gene provides the missing end. This CDR3 is built from 13 residues. Trimming stripped 6 bases from V and 2 bases from J, with 10 bases between.

About this clone: The read stops 3 residues short of the end of the CDR3; the missing end is completed from the germline J gene. The gene calls are TRBV5-1 and TRBJ2-3; D is possibly TRBD2 (5 bases). This CDR3 comprises 16 residues. Germline CDR1 SGHRS, CDR2 YFSETQ. The ends were cut back, 0 bases at V and 5 bases at J, with 16 bases in the middle. The sequenced part of the CDR3 DNA is TGCGCCAGCAGCTTGGGTTTGTTCGGGGTCCAAGATACG. Amino acid sequence: CASSLGLFGVQDT. The entire CDR3 reads CASSLGLFGVQDTQYF.

This clone registers medium-sized (0.01 to 0.1%) by frequency. The read ends 3 residues early relative to the CDR3; the germline J gene fills the gap. The chain carries TRBV18 and TRBJ2-3, with TRBD1 identical over 7 bases. The ends lost 3 bases at V and 2 bases at J; junction bases unmatched: 5. This CDR3 has 15 residues. The germline V gene has CDR1 KGHSH and CDR2 LQKENI. CDR3 DNA (partial): TGTGCCAGCTCACCGACGGGACAGCCCACAGATACG. It specifies CASSPTGQPTDT. The entire CDR3 reads CASSPTGQPTDTQYF.

About this clone: With the read ending 3 residues before the CDR3 end, the germline J gene is used to fill in that end. The genes are TRBV20-1 and TRBJ2-5; 8 bases line up with TRBD2. Germline-derived CDR1 and CDR2 are DFQATT and SNEGSKA (reference sequence). The CDR3 has 16 residues. V shed 5 bases, J shed 5 bases, and the junction held 16 bases outside the gene matches. Partial CDR3 DNA: TGCAGTGCTGACATTTCCGCGGGGGGCGCCCGGGAGACC. This translates into CSADISAGGARET. The CDR3 as a whole reads CSADISAGGARETQYF.

Concerning this clone: The CDR3 end is not reached by the read, which stops 3 residues before it; the germline J gene fills it in. V usage is TRBV5-6 and J usage is TRBJ1-6; 7 positions match TRBD1. Losses at the gene ends were 3 bases for V and 1 base for J; bases not matched to a gene: 1. Germline V gives CDR1 SGHDT, CDR2 YYEEEE. This CDR3 has 15 amino acids. CDR3 residues: CASSWGQSYNSPLHF. Partial CDR3 DNA: TGTGCCAGCAGCTGGGGACAGTCCTATAATTCACCC.

As to this clone: The read gets to within 3 residues of the CDR3 end, and the germline J gene fills in the rest. The chain combines TRBV7-2 with TRBJ2-5; 7 bases line up with TRBD1. There are 14 residues in the CDR3. Germline V CDR1 and CDR2: SGHTA, FQGNSA. Trimming at V came to 0 bases and at J to 5 bases, leaving 3 bases not matched to a gene. The CDR3 spells CASSLAKGGETQYF. The covered CDR3 bases are TGTGCCAGCAGCTTAGCAAAAGGGGGCGAGACC. Full variable domain (remainder filled in from reference TRBV7-2 and TRBJ2-5): GAGVSQSPSNKVTEKGKDVELRCDPISGHTALYWYRQSLGQGLEFLIYFQGNSAPDKSGLPSDRFSAERTGGSVSTLTIQRTQQEDSAVYLCASSLAKGGETQYFGPGTRLLVL.

Turning to this clone: The read comes to an end 3 residues before the CDR3 does, leaving the germline J gene to fill in the end. The rearrangement joins TRBV2 to TRBJ2-7; 9 nucleotides match TRBD1. The V segment lost 8 bases and the J segment 1 base; nucleotides outside the gene matches: 3. The CDR3 contains 13 residues. Germline lookup yields CDR1 SNHLY and CDR2 FYNNEI. The covered CDR3 bases are TGTGCCAGCGAAGGACAGGGGTCCTACGAG. This translates into CASEGQGSYE. The entire CDR3 sequence reads CASEGQGSYEQYF.

In regard to this clone: Coverage ceases 3 residues before the CDR3 finishes, and the germline J gene fills in the end. This chain joins TRBV11-2 and TRBJ2-1, with D possibly TRBD1 on 5 matching bases. The CDR3 is made up of 14 amino acids. Trimming removed 5 bases from V and 9 bases from J, with 17 bases in between. From germline, CDR1 is SGHAT and CDR2 FQNNGV. The part of the CDR3 DNA that was read is TGTGCCAGCAGCATAGGACACTCAGGGATTGAG. Its protein product is CASSIGHSGIE. In full, the CDR3 reads CASSIGHSGIEQFF.

A remark on this clone: The DNA ends 3 residues before the CDR3 does, and the rest of the CDR3 is filled in from the germline J gene. V gene TRBV7-2 combines with J gene TRBJ2-1; 8 bases fit TRBD2. Trimming at V came to 3 bases and at J to 6 bases, leaving 4 bases not matched to a gene. CDR1 is SGHTA and CDR2 is FQGNSA in the germline V gene. This CDR3 spans 14 amino acids. The sequenced CDR3 bases are TGTGCCAGCAGCTTTGAGCGGGGGACCAATGAG. Amino acids: CASSFERGTNE. The entire CDR3 protein reads CASSFERGTNEQFF.

Concerning this clone itself: Read coverage stops 3 residues before the CDR3 terminus; the germline J gene supplies the remainder. This chain connects TRBV12-3 or TRBV12-4 to TRBJ2-2, with D hard to call. The V end lost 5 bases, the J end lost 6 bases, and 7 bases lay between the germline ends. The CDR3 consists of 12 residues. The covered CDR3 bases are TGTGCCAGCAGTCTATTGGCCGGGGAG. Translating gives CASSLLAGE. The full CDR3 reads CASSLLAGELFF.

Worth noting for this clone: The read terminates 3 residues before the CDR3 end, so the remaining end is supplied by the germline J gene. The gene calls are TRBV5-1 and TRBJ2-1; D may be TRBD2 (6 bases). V was clipped by 0 bases and J by 5 bases, with 15 bases between them. Per the germline V gene, CDR1 is SGHRS and CDR2 is YFSETQ. This CDR3 spans 16 amino acids. Here the CDR3 reads CASSLAAAGPDNEQFF. CDR3 DNA, as far as it was read: TGCGCCAGCAGCTTGGCAGCGGCGGGGCCCGACAATGAG.

Concerning this clone itself: The read terminates 3 residues ahead of where the CDR3 ends, so the germline J gene completes it. This chain links TRBV18 with TRBJ1-2; 7 bases match TRBD1. Trimming at V came to 3 bases and at J to 6 bases, leaving 16 bases not matched to a gene. The CDR3 runs to 17 residues. Germline V gene lookup returns CDR1 KGHSH and CDR2 LQKENI. CDR3 DNA, as far as it was read: TGTGCCAGCTCACCCTTGGGCCCGGGACAGACTATTGATGGC. It translates to CASSPLGPGQTIDG. Given in full, the CDR3 is CASSPLGPGQTIDGYTF.

With respect to this clone: The missing CDR3 end, 3 residues past where the read stops, is filled in from the germline J gene. The rearrangement uses TRBV7-9 and TRBJ1-1, with TRBD1 matching over 7 bases. The V gene's germline CDR1 is SEHNR and CDR2 FQNEAQ (reference sequence). The length of the CDR3 is 13 residues. CDR3 loop: CASRSRTGKEAFF. Partial CDR3 DNA: TGTGCCAGCAGATCAAGGACAGGAAAAGAA.

Turning to this clone: The CDR3 end falls 3 residues outside the read, so it is completed with the germline J gene. The chain employs TRBV6-1 and TRBJ1-4, with 8 bases matching TRBD1. The germline V gene encodes CDR1 MNHNS and CDR2 SASEGT. V was clipped by 2 bases and J by 7 bases; unmatched bases: 6. The CDR3 sequence is 15 residues long. The CDR3 reads CASSESGTGPEKLFF. CDR3 DNA (partial): TGTGCCAGCAGTGAAAGCGGGACAGGTCCTGAAAAA.

As to this clone: The read comes to an end 3 residues before the CDR3 does, leaving the germline J gene to fill in the end. The chain combines TRBV6-1 with TRBJ2-7; TRBD2 might be the D (5 bases). V was clipped by 1 base and J by 3 bases, with 13 bases between them. The CDR3 runs to 15 residues. The germline V gene encodes CDR1 MNHNS and CDR2 SASEGT. CDR3 DNA, as far as it was read: TGTGCCAGCAGTGAAGGGTGGACTCATGTCTACGAG. Translation gives CASSEGWTHVYE. The entire CDR3 is CASSEGWTHVYEQYF.

As for this clone: The DNA ends 3 residues before the CDR3 does, and the rest of the CDR3 is filled in from the germline J gene. The chain couples TRBV19 to TRBJ1-5; D perhaps matches TRBD1 (5 bases). Deletions cut 5 bases from V and 5 bases from J, with 7 bases between. The CDR3 runs to 12 residues. Germline values: CDR1 LNHDA, CDR2 SQIVND (reference sequence). CDR3 sequence reads: CASSLQDQPQHF. The part of the CDR3 DNA that was read is TGTGCCAGTAGTTTACAGGATCAGCCC.

Of note for this clone: Read sequence stops 3 residues before the CDR3 end, and the germline J gene provides the missing end. V usage is TRBV30 and J usage is TRBJ2-2; unclear D gene. Per germline, CDR1 GTSNPN and CDR2 SVGIG (reference sequence). CDR3 length equals 17 residues. V was cut by 0 bases and J by 4 bases, with 18 bases left in between. The chain's CDR3 is CAWSVPPRLSFTGELFF. CDR3 DNA (partial): TGTGCCTGGAGTGTACCCCCTCGGTTGTCCTTCACCGGGGAG.

Concerning this clone: Read data end 3 residues before the CDR3 end; the end is taken from the germline J gene. The V and J genes are TRBV5-1 and TRBJ2-5; the match to TRBD2 covers 15 bases. After removal of 3 bases from V and 2 bases from J, the junction contained 2 bases not matched to a gene. Looked up from germline, CDR1 is SGHRS and CDR2 is YFSETQ. This CDR3 is 16 amino acids long. The part of the CDR3 DNA that was read is TGCGCCAGCAGCTGGACTAGCGGGGGGGCTCAAGAGACC. Protein product: CASSWTSGGAQET. The whole CDR3 region reads CASSWTSGGAQETQYF.

The CDR3 bases that were read are TGTGCCAGCAGCTGGGACAAAATGAACACTGAA. Translation: CASSWDKMNTE. The CDR3 in its entirety is CASSWDKMNTEAFF. This sequence joins TRBV13 and TRBJ1-1, with D tentatively TRBD1 (6 bases). The missing CDR3 end, 3 residues past where the read stops, is filled in from the germline J gene. The CDR3 consists of 14 residues. V lost 4 bases to trimming and J lost 0 bases, with 9 bases between them. Germline CDR1 reads PRHDT; CDR2 reads FYEKMQ (reference sequence).

Comment on this clone: Read sequence stops 3 residues before the CDR3 end, and the germline J gene provides the missing end. The J gene is TRBJ2-7, the V gene TRBV30; D call uncertain. CDR1 and CDR2 (germline): GTSNPN, SVGIG (reference sequence). The CDR3 covers 15 residues. V shed 4 bases and J shed 1 base, with 17 bases lying between them. The CDR3 loop is CAWTRSWADSYEQYF. The sequenced part of the CDR3 DNA is TGTGCCTGGACCCGTTCGTGGGCAGATTCCTACGAG.

On this clone itself: Coverage ceases 3 residues before the CDR3 finishes, and the germline J gene fills in the end. This sequence joins TRBV30 and TRBJ2-1, with a possible D match to TRBD2 (7 bases). Trimming left V 3 bases short and J 5 bases short, with 23 bases between. The CDR3 covers 17 residues. Germline lookup yields CDR1 GTSNPN and CDR2 SVGIG (reference sequence). The sequenced part of the CDR3 DNA is TGTGCCTGGAGCCCGGGGCTTTTTGGGCGGGGGCACAATGAG. Its protein product is CAWSPGLFGRGHNE. The whole CDR3 reads CAWSPGLFGRGHNEQFF.

Concerning this clone itself: The read stops 3 residues short of the end of the CDR3; the missing end is completed from the germline J gene. This chain uses TRBV7-6 with TRBJ1-3; D uncertain. The CDR3 contains 17 residues. The germline V gene encodes CDR1 SGHVS and CDR2 FNYEAQ. Trimming stripped 1 base from V and 0 bases from J, with 13 bases between. The CDR3 sequence: CASSLDGTARSGNTIYF. Incomplete CDR3 DNA: TGTGCCAGCAGCTTAGATGGTACAGCCCGCTCTGGAAACACC. Using reference TRBV7-6 and TRBJ1-3 for the parts outside the CDR3, the full variable domain is GAGVSQSPRYKVTKRGQDVALRCDPISGHVSLYWYRQALGQGPEFLTYFNYEAQQDKSGLPNDRFSAERPEGSISTLTIQRTEQRDSAMYRCASSLDGTARSGNTIYFGEGSWLTVV.

Concerning this clone itself: The CDR3 end is not reached by the read, which stops 3 residues before it; the germline J gene fills it in. The V gene is TRBV7-2, the J gene TRBJ1-4, with D uncertain. CDR1 is SGHTA and CDR2 is FQGNSA in the germline V gene. This CDR3 is built from 13 residues. Trimming cost V 2 bases and J 5 bases, with 6 bases left between them. Partial CDR3 DNA: TGTGCCAGCAGCTTAATACAAAATGAAAAA. Amino acid sequence: CASSLIQNEK. The complete CDR3 protein is CASSLIQNEKLFF.

On this clone: The DNA ends 3 residues before the CDR3 does, and the rest of the CDR3 is filled in from the germline J gene. V gene TRBV30 combines with J gene TRBJ1-4; possible D gene TRBD1, 5 bases. CDR3 length: 14 residues. The V gene lost 4 bases and the J gene lost 4 bases, with 13 bases spanning the gap. Germline V CDR1 and CDR2: GTSNPN, SVGIG (reference sequence). The CDR3 DNA, read in part, is TGTGCCTGGAATCCCGACAGTGTTAATGAAAAA. Translation gives CAWNPDSVNEK. The full-length CDR3 reads as CAWNPDSVNEKLFF. Filled out from reference TRBV30 and TRBJ1-4, the complete variable domain reads SQTIHQWPATLVQPVGSPLSLECTVEGTSNPNLYWYRQAAGRGLQLLFYSVGIGQISSEVPQNLSASRPQDRQFILSSKKLLLSDSGFYLCAWNPDSVNEKLFFGSGTQLSVL.

As regards this clone: At one boundary the junction diverges from the germline segment, which might be a read error. The read ends 3 residues early relative to the CDR3; the germline J gene fills the gap. The chain carries TRBV4-2 and TRBJ2-7; 7 nucleotides line up with TRBD2. Germline-derived CDR1 and CDR2 are LGHNA and YNFKEQ. This CDR3 is built from 15 residues. CDR3 protein: CASSPSPSGGYEQYF. Partial CDR3 DNA: TGCGCCAGCAGCCCTTCGCCTAGCGGTGGTTACGAG.